The 25 T cell receptor beta chains given below trace back to one sample, sequenced in a study of CD8 T cells in ankylosing spondylitis. Study results and limitations: Seemingly characteristic of ankylosing spondylitis blood was a TCR beta motif consisting of about 8 highly homologous variants.

Which antigens these TCRs recognize remains unknown. TCRdb re-called the 5' RACE reads with MiXCR, one entry per CDR3 protein. The table records more than 650,000 distinct CDR3 sequences, 10% to 15% of them present only once. The sample comprised blood, either unsorted or a sorted T cell fraction (not recorded which). The receptors shown here come from a male donor with ankylosing spondylitis.

This clonotype was seen more than once but under ten times. The chain recombines TRBV4-1 with TRBJ2-7, with 9 bases that match TRBD1. The V gene end was trimmed by 4 bases and the J gene end by 5 bases; junction bases not matched to a gene: 6. Germline assignment: CDR1 MGHRA and CDR2 YSYEKL. CDR3 length: 14 amino acids. The CDR3, as DNA: TGCGCCAGCAGCCGTGGACAGGGGTTCAACGAGCAGTACTTC. Translated: CASSRGQGFNEQYF.

This clonotype was picked up a small number of times. The CDR3 DNA is TGCAGTGCTAGACTGGACGGCGCAGATACGCAGTATTTT. Encoded protein: CSARLDGADTQYF. The J gene is TRBJ2-3, the V gene TRBV20-1, with D unclear. Trimming took off 2 bases at V and 4 bases at J, with 10 bases between the two ends. Germline lookup yields CDR1 DFQATT and CDR2 SNEGSKA (reference sequence). The CDR3 has 13 amino acids.

This clonotype was counted only a few times. The chain employs TRBV10-3 and TRBJ2-5, with 12 bases identical to TRBD2. Trimming removed 2 bases from V and 2 bases from J; junction bases left unmatched: 9. The CDR3 extends over 18 amino acids. Per germline, CDR1 ENHRY and CDR2 SYGVKD. CDR3 DNA sequence: TGTGCCATCAGTGAGCGACTAGCGGGGGTTAGTAGACAAGAGACCCAGTACTTC. Protein: CAISERLAGVSRQETQYF.

This sequence joins TRBV6-1 and TRBJ2-1, with D maybe TRBD1 (6 bases). This CDR3 has 15 residues. CDR1 is MNHNS, CDR2 SASEGT, per germline. Trimming cost V 7 bases and J 5 bases, with 18 bases left between them. The CDR3 protein is CASTNEWGLDNEQFF. For the CDR3, the DNA is TGTGCCAGCACTAATGAGTGGGGGCTGGACAATGAGCAGTTCTTC.

The rearrangement uses TRBV15 and TRBJ2-5; no clear D. V was cut by 3 bases and J by 5 bases, with 7 bases left in between. This CDR3 comprises 12 residues. Germline assignment: CDR1 LNHNV and CDR2 YYDKDF (reference sequence). The CDR3 here is CATSSSGETQYF. The CDR3, as DNA: TGTGCCACCAGCAGTTCTGGGGAGACCCAGTACTTC.

V is TRBV24-1 and J is TRBJ2-2; D is possibly TRBD1 (5 bases). Germline-derived CDR1 and CDR2 are KGHDR and SFDVKD. The CDR3 runs to 17 residues. Trimming took 3 bases from V and 3 from J, leaving 16 bases between them. CDR3: CATSDDSGNGHTGELFF. The DNA of the CDR3 is TGTGCCACCAGTGATGATTCAGGGAATGGACACACCGGGGAGCTGTTTTTT.

The V gene is TRBV11-2, the J gene TRBJ2-4; 16 nucleotides match TRBD2. The V and J ends lost 3 bases and 2 bases, in that order; junction bases with no gene match: 7. The CDR3 loop spans 19 amino acids. Germline V lookup: CDR1 SGHAT, CDR2 FQNNGV. This chain's CDR3 is CASSLGTSGRAGSKNIQYF. The CDR3 DNA follows: TGTGCCAGCAGCTTGGGGACTAGCGGGAGGGCCGGGTCCAAAAACATTCAGTACTTC.

Ten or more counts support this clonotype. The V gene is TRBV5-1, the J gene TRBJ2-3; D remains ambiguous. The CDR3 loop spans 14 amino acids. V lost 0 bases and J 4 bases, leaving 9 bases between the germline ends. Germline values: CDR1 SGHRS, CDR2 YFSETQ. The CDR3 nucleotides are TGCGCCAGCAGCTTGGGGGCGAAGGCAGATACGCAGTATTTT. Translating it yields CASSLGAKADTQYF.

In this sample, this clonotype turned up a few times. The CDR3 reads CASSLHMGGSSYEQYF. The CDR3 DNA reads as TGTGCCAGCAGCCTACATATGGGAGGGAGCTCCTACGAGCAGTACTTC. This chain connects TRBV4-2 to TRBJ2-7; TRBD2 agrees at 7 bases. The CDR3 has 16 amino acids. Trimming took 4 bases from V and 0 from J; bases not matched to a gene: 9. CDR1 is LGHNA, CDR2 YNFKEQ, per germline.

V gene TRBV20-1 combines with J gene TRBJ2-7; 11 bases agree with TRBD2. After removal of 0 bases from V and 9 bases from J, the junction contained 13 bases not matched to a gene. Per germline, CDR1 DFQATT and CDR2 SNEGSKA (reference sequence). CDR3 length equals 16 residues. The CDR3 nucleotides are TGCAGTGCTAGAGAGGCGACTAGCGGGATTGTGGGTGTGCAGTACTTC. Translation: CSAREATSGIVGVQYF.

This clonotype turned up a few times. This rearrangement joins TRBV19 to TRBJ1-3; D not certain. Germline V gene sequence: CDR1 LNHDA, CDR2 SQIVND (reference sequence). The CDR3 has 12 residues. V lost 2 bases, J lost 4 bases, and 3 bases lay in between. The CDR3 nucleotides are TGTGCCAGTAGTATACGCGGAAACACCATATATTTT. It specifies CASSIRGNTIYF.

At least ten counts were recorded for this clonotype. CDR3 DNA sequence: TGTGCCAGCAGTCGTTCCGGGACAGGGCTTGGCTACACCTTC. This codes for CASSRSGTGLGYTF. V usage is TRBV27 and J usage is TRBJ1-2; 9 positions match TRBD1. V was pared by 5 bases and J by 7 bases, with 8 bases of the junction left unmatched. The CDR3 extends over 14 amino acids. The germline V gene has CDR1 MNHEY and CDR2 SMNVEV (reference sequence).

The rearrangement joins TRBV29-1 to TRBJ1-1, with TRBD1 identical over 8 bases. Germline V gene sequence: CDR1 SQVTM, CDR2 ANQGSEA. The CDR3 runs to 19 residues. The trim removed 0 bases at V and 5 bases at J, leaving 20 bases unmatched. The CDR3 DNA follows: TGCAGCGTTGAAGAGGGTATCGGGCTTTCACAGGGGGTAGGGACTGAAGCTTTCTTT. This encodes CSVEEGIGLSQGVGTEAFF. The whole variable domain, filled in from reference TRBV29-1 and TRBJ1-1, reads SAVISQKPSRDICQRGTSLTIQCQVDSQVTMMFWYRQQPGQSLTLIATANQGSEATYESGFVIDKFPISRPNLTFSTLTVSNMSPEDSSIYLCSVEEGIGLSQGVGTEAFFGQGTRLTVV.

This chain links TRBV20-1 with TRBJ1-2; no reliable D call. Trimming left V 4 bases short and J 6 bases short, with 9 bases between. The CDR3 is made up of 11 amino acids. CDR1 and CDR2 from the germline V gene are DFQATT and SNEGSKA (reference sequence). For the CDR3, the DNA is TGCAGTGCTAACACTGGTGATGGCTACACCTTC. Protein sequence: CSANTGDGYTF.

This clonotype showed up many times. CDR3 coding DNA: TGTGCCAGCAACCTGAACAGGTACACAGATACGCAGTATTTT. Amino acids: CASNLNRYTDTQYF. The chain has TRBV9 and TRBJ2-3, with a tentative D call TRBD1 (5 bases). The CDR3 runs 14 residues. Germline loops: CDR1 SGDLS, CDR2 YYNGEE. V was pared by 6 bases and J by 2 bases, with 13 bases between.

This clonotype turned up a few times. The chain carries TRBV20-1 and TRBJ1-1, with 8 bases identical to TRBD1. The length of the CDR3 is 12 residues. CDR1 and CDR2 (germline): DFQATT, SNEGSKA (reference sequence). The CDR3, as DNA: TGCAGGGGAGCAGGGGGCCTACGAGGAGCTTTCTTT. This encodes CRGAGGLRGAFF.

The CDR3 loop is CASSSGFGRDNTDTQYF. The CDR3 DNA reads TGTGCCAGCAGCTCTGGGTTCGGCAGGGATAACACAGATACGCAGTATTTT. The V call is TRBV7-9, the J call TRBJ2-3; weak D call: TRBD1 (5 bases). The CDR3 is made up of 17 amino acids. CDR1 is SEHNR and CDR2 is FQNEAQ in the germline V gene (reference sequence). V was shortened by 4 bases and J by 2 bases, with 19 bases between the two germline ends.

The sample holds a few counts of this clonotype. The chain recombines TRBV11-1 with TRBJ2-1; D not certain. V shed 3 bases and J shed 0 bases, with 18 bases lying between them. CDR3 size: 18 residues. CDR1 is SGHAT and CDR2 is FQDESV in the germline V gene (reference sequence). The CDR3 coding sequence is TGTGCCAGCAGCTTCAGTACGAGATCCGCGACCTCCTACAATGAGCAGTTCTTC. It translates to CASSFSTRSATSYNEQFF.

This clonotype has at least ten counts. CDR3 nucleotides: TGTGCCAGCAGTTACTTGGGAGGGGACACCGGGGAGCTGTTTTTT. Its translation is CASSYLGGDTGELFF. V and J are TRBV6-2 or TRBV6-3 and TRBJ2-2; 7 positions match TRBD2. There are 15 residues in the CDR3. Trimming took 1 base from V and 3 from J; bases not matched to a gene: 2. Looked up from germline, CDR1 is MNHEY and CDR2 is SVGEGT.

This clonotype was seen a few times. This sequence joins TRBV6-5 and TRBJ2-3, with D unclear. From germline, CDR1 is MNHEY and CDR2 SVGAGI. V was cut by 2 bases and J by 3 bases, with 6 bases left in between. The CDR3 extends over 13 amino acids. CDR3 sequence reads: CASSYRDTDTQYF. CDR3 DNA: TGTGCCAGCAGTTACAGAGATACAGATACGCAGTATTTT.

This clonotype showed up just a few times. The rearrangement joins TRBV5-1 to TRBJ1-6; unclear D gene. The V gene lost 4 bases and the J gene lost 7 bases, with 12 bases spanning the gap. The CDR3 sequence is 14 residues long. The germline V gene has CDR1 SGHRS and CDR2 YFSETQ. DNA for the CDR3: TGCGCCAGCAGCCAGGACGGAGTCAATTCACCCCTCCACTTT. This sequence encodes CASSQDGVNSPLHF.

This clonotype has only a few counts. The chain uses TRBV20-1 and TRBJ1-5; D perhaps matches TRBD1 (5 bases). CDR1 is DFQATT, CDR2 SNEGSKA, per germline (reference sequence). This CDR3 has 15 residues. V was trimmed by 3 bases and J by 4 bases, leaving 16 bases between them. Here the CDR3 reads CSASVQGGENQPQHF. The DNA of the CDR3 is TGCAGTGCTAGCGTTCAGGGTGGGGAGAATCAGCCCCAGCATTTT.

The table lists this clonotype with a few counts. The V and J genes are TRBV20-1 and TRBJ2-5, with TRBD2 matching 7 bases. The V gene's germline CDR1 is DFQATT and CDR2 SNEGSKA (reference sequence). Unmatched junction bases numbered 14, after V lost 3 bases and J lost 7 bases. The CDR3 is made up of 15 amino acids. The chain's CDR3 is CSASGLGFVLGTQYF. The CDR3 DNA sequence: TGCAGTGCTAGCGGACTAGGATTCGTGTTGGGGACCCAGTACTTC.

CDR3 sequence reads: CASSRSKDTEAFF. The CDR3 DNA sequence: TGTGCCAGCAGCCGGTCTAAGGACACTGAAGCTTTCTTT. V usage is TRBV7-3 and J usage is TRBJ1-1; D is unclear. Trimming removed 5 bases at V and 3 bases at J, with 10 bases between. The germline CDR1 and CDR2 sequences are SGHTA and FQGTGA. The CDR3 consists of 13 residues.

The V call is TRBV24-1, the J call TRBJ1-2; no clear D gene. There are 15 residues in the CDR3. V was pared by 2 bases and J by 4 bases, with 13 bases between. Germline V gives CDR1 KGHDR, CDR2 SFDVKD. For the CDR3, the DNA is TGTGCCACCAGTGATTCTTCGACCTTAACCTATGGCTACACCTTC. Protein: CATSDSSTLTYGYTF.